The 32 T cell receptor beta chains reported below all come from one sample, sequenced in a study of blood T cells in healthy people across ages. Then a second PCR, running about 6 to 12 cycles, was carried out with a sample-barcoded 5' primer and a J-beta primer mix. TCRdb independently ran MiXCR on the 5' RACE reads; one entry per CDR3 protein. The data hold roughly 800,000 distinct CDR3 sequences, with under 30% observed a single time. These same records also appear under a second study, on T cells of mothers and their children.

The source material was blood. These receptors came from a boy aged 5-17 years in good health.

The V call is TRBV15, the J call TRBJ2-5, with 9 bases fitting TRBD1. From germline, CDR1 is LNHNV and CDR2 YYDKDF (reference sequence). J gave up 5 bases and V 1 base, and 5 bases lay outside the gene matches. This CDR3 contains 15 residues. CDR3 sequence (DNA): TGTGCCACCAGCAGAGCGGACAGGGGCGGGGAGACCCAGTACTTC. This gives the protein CATSRADRGGETQYF.

This clonotype was counted between two and nine times. The J gene is TRBJ2-1, the V gene TRBV9, with TRBD2 matching over 10 bases. This CDR3 comprises 16 residues. The V segment lost 0 bases and the J segment 8 bases; nucleotides outside the gene matches: 8. Per germline, CDR1 SGDLS and CDR2 YYNGEE. The CDR3 coding sequence is TGTGCCAGCAGCGTAGGGGTAAGCGGGGGGGCCTATGAGCAGTTCTTC. Translated: CASSVGVSGGAYEQFF.

The chain links TRBV10-2 to TRBJ2-5; D is undetermined. The end of the DNA is better explained by TRBJ2-7, so the J call may be wrong. CDR3 size: 13 residues. Germline loops: CDR1 WSHSY, CDR2 SAAADI. CDR3 sequence: CASSDWEINEQYF. The CDR3 DNA reads TGCGCCAGCAGTGACTGGGAAATCAACGAGCAGTACTTC.

The rearrangement joins TRBV4-1 to TRBJ1-1; the D gene is possibly TRBD1 (5 bases). Per the germline V gene, CDR1 is MGHRA and CDR2 is YSYEKL. The length of the CDR3 is 15 residues. V was shortened by 0 bases and J by 0 bases, with 8 bases between the two germline ends. The CDR3 loop reads CASSQDRGVNTEAFF. The CDR3 DNA reads TGCGCCAGCAGCCAAGATCGGGGGGTGAACACTGAAGCTTTCTTT.

This clonotype was observed a handful of times. The chain has TRBV28 and TRBJ2-5, with 10 positions matching TRBD1. This CDR3 comprises 15 residues. V dropped 4 bases and J dropped 1; count of bases not matched to a gene: 3. The germline CDR1 and CDR2 sequences are MDHEN and SYDVKM. The CDR3 protein is CASSSWDRGQETQYF. Here the CDR3 DNA reads TGTGCCAGCAGTTCATGGGACAGGGGCCAAGAGACCCAGTACTTC.

This clonotype was observed a few times. This rearrangement joins TRBV27 to TRBJ2-5; no clear D gene. Germline V gives CDR1 MNHEY, CDR2 SMNVEV (reference sequence). Trimming cost V 5 bases and J 3 bases, with 10 bases left between them. This CDR3 contains 13 residues. Here the CDR3 DNA reads TGTGCCAGCAGTCTCTCAAAAGAAGAGACCCAGTACTTC. As protein: CASSLSKEETQYF.

On this clonotype: Its ends do not fully match the called genes, so a read error is possible. The chain is built from TRBV7-7 and TRBJ2-3; D remains ambiguous. The CDR3 contains 16 residues. Germline CDR1 is SSHAT and CDR2 is FNYEAQ (reference sequence). CDR3: CASTRIRAGGTDTQYF. The CDR3 region has the DNA TGTGCTAGCACCCGAATCCGGGCAGGAGGCACAGATACGCAGTATTTT.

This clonotype turned up a few times. One end of the junction varies from germline; a read error may be responsible. As DNA, the CDR3 is TGCAGCGTTGTAGGAGTGGCTAATGAAAAACTGGTTTTT. It translates to CSVVGVANEKLVF. This chain uses TRBV29-1 with TRBJ1-4; no clear D. Per the germline V gene, CDR1 is SQVTM and CDR2 is ANQGSEA. This CDR3 is 13 amino acids long.

The V and J genes are TRBV5-6 and TRBJ2-7; 10 bases map to TRBD2. V was clipped by 4 bases and J by 9 bases; unmatched bases: 7. Germline V lookup: CDR1 SGHDT, CDR2 YYEEEE. The CDR3 length is 13 residues. CDR3 DNA: TGTGCCAGCAGCCGTAGCGGGAGGCTACGGCAGTACTTC. Protein product: CASSRSGRLRQYF. The full variable domain, rest sourced from reference TRBV5-6 and TRBJ2-7, is DAGVTQSPTHLIKTRGQQVTLRCSPKSGHDTVSWYQQALGQGPQFIFQYYEEEERQRGNFPDRFSGHQFPNYSSELNVNALLLGDSALYLCASSRSGRLRQYFGPGTRLTVT.

This chain uses TRBV20-1 with TRBJ2-7; TRBD2 matches 8 bases. There are 14 residues in the CDR3. CDR1 is DFQATT, CDR2 SNEGSKA, per germline (reference sequence). Trimming removed 4 bases from V and 3 bases from J; junction bases left unmatched: 8. DNA of the CDR3: TGCAGTGCTACCCTTAGCGGGGAGGACTACGAGCAGTACTTC. Translating gives CSATLSGEDYEQYF.

This clonotype was detected many times. The chain carries TRBV7-9 and TRBJ2-5, with TRBD1 matching 8 bases. The CDR3 contains 14 residues. Per the germline V gene, CDR1 is SEHNR and CDR2 is FQNEAQ (reference sequence). Germline trimming cut 4 bases from V and 4 bases from J; bases unmatched to any gene: 5. As DNA, the CDR3 is TGTGCCAGCAGCTCAACAGGGGGAGGAGAGACCCAGTACTTC. Its translation is CASSSTGGGETQYF. Together with reference TRBV7-9 and TRBJ2-5, the CDR3 gives the full variable domain: DTGVSQNPRHKITKRGQNVTFRCDPISEHNRLYWYRQTLGQGPEFLTYFQNEAQLEKSRLLSDRFSAERPKGSFSTLEIQRTEQGDSAMYLCASSSTGGGETQYFGPGTRLLVL.

This clonotype came up a few times. The V call is TRBV10-3, the J call TRBJ2-5; 8 bases agree with TRBD1. Germline CDR1 reads ENHRY; CDR2 reads SYGVKD. CDR3 length: 15 amino acids. V shed 2 bases, J shed 1 base, and the junction held 3 bases outside the gene matches. CDR3 loop: CAISEGQGSQETQYF. CDR3 DNA: TGTGCCATCAGTGAGGGACAGGGTAGCCAAGAGACCCAGTACTTC.

V usage is TRBV10-3 and J usage is TRBJ2-5, with 10 bases that match TRBD2. The CDR3 covers 16 residues. The J segment lost 4 bases and the V segment lost 0 bases, leaving 5 bases of the junction unmatched. Per the germline V gene, CDR1 is ENHRY and CDR2 is SYGVKD. CDR3 sequence: CAISESQRGGSETQYF. The CDR3 region has the DNA TGTGCCATCAGTGAGTCCCAGCGGGGGGGCTCAGAGACCCAGTACTTC.

The table lists this clonotype with a few counts. The rearrangement joins TRBV5-1 to TRBJ1-4; D uncertain. The germline CDR1 and CDR2 sequences are SGHRS and YFSETQ. Trimming left V 4 bases short and J 6 bases short, with 16 bases between. The CDR3 loop spans 15 amino acids. In DNA, the CDR3 is TGCGCCAGCAGCCTCCGCGGGCCTCTCGATGAAAAACTGTTTTTT. Its protein product is CASSLRGPLDEKLFF.

The chain recombines TRBV6-2 or TRBV6-3 with TRBJ2-5; 13 bases match TRBD2. In germline, CDR1 is MNHEY, CDR2 SVGEGT. The CDR3 sequence is 15 residues long. V was pared by 5 bases and J by 6 bases, with 6 bases of the junction left unmatched. CDR3 residues: CASSGTSGARKTQYF. The CDR3, as DNA: TGTGCCAGCAGTGGGACTAGCGGGGCCCGTAAGACCCAGTACTTC.

This clonotype has just a few counts. V gene TRBV20-1 combines with J gene TRBJ2-5; 7 bases agree with TRBD2. Matching the DNA end better, TRBJ2-7 makes the J call doubtful. Germline values: CDR1 DFQATT, CDR2 SNEGSKA (reference sequence). The CDR3 length is 14 residues. CDR3 residues: CSAQAGLSSYEQYF. The CDR3 DNA is TGCAGTGCTCAAGCGGGGTTGTCCTCCTACGAGCAGTACTTC.

This chain connects TRBV4-1 to TRBJ1-6; tentative D call: TRBD1 (6 bases). Germline V gives CDR1 MGHRA, CDR2 YSYEKL. This CDR3 is built from 15 residues. Trimming removed 4 bases from V and 7 bases from J, with 14 bases in between. The CDR3, as DNA: TGCGCCAGCAGCCCGGGGGGGGCAGCCAATTCACCCCTCCACTTT. Translation: CASSPGGAANSPLHF.

This chain joins TRBV29-1 and TRBJ2-1; no definite D call. Germline V gene data show CDR1 as SQVTM and CDR2 as ANQGSEA. Trimming took off 1 base at V and 6 bases at J, with 13 bases between the two ends. The CDR3 totals 14 residues. The CDR3 nucleotides are TGCAGCGTTGAAGTGCTGCGCACCCTCAATGAGCAGTTCTTC. Its protein is CSVEVLRTLNEQFF.

J is TRBJ1-4 and V is TRBV28; TRBD1 aligns across 9 bases. Germline CDR1 and CDR2: MDHEN and SYDVKM. Losses at the gene ends were 7 bases for V and 6 bases for J; bases not matched to a gene: 9. The CDR3 has 15 amino acids. CDR3: CASTPTRDRDEKLFF. CDR3 coding DNA: TGTGCCAGCACCCCGACCCGGGACAGGGATGAAAAACTGTTTTTT.

This clonotype occurred a few times. The genes are TRBV13 and TRBJ1-6; D is undetermined. The V and J ends lost 5 bases and 6 bases respectively, with 14 bases between them. The CDR3 is 15 amino acids. The V gene's germline CDR1 is PRHDT and CDR2 FYEKMQ (reference sequence). DNA for the CDR3: TGTGCCAGCAGCCCCCCAGACCTCGGTAATTCACCCCTCCACTTT. It is translated as CASSPPDLGNSPLHF.

The gene calls are TRBV12-3 or TRBV12-4 and TRBJ2-1, with D uncertain. Trimming took 3 bases from V and 6 from J, leaving 6 bases between them. The CDR3 loop spans 12 amino acids. The DNA of the CDR3 is TGTGCCAGCAGTTTTTATGGCAATGAGCAGTTCTTC. This encodes CASSFYGNEQFF.

This clonotype was found a few times. The V and J genes are TRBV4-1 and TRBJ1-4, with D perhaps TRBD1 (6 bases). Trimming left V 4 bases short and J 9 bases short, with 15 bases between. Germline V gene data show CDR1 as MGHRA and CDR2 as YSYEKL. CDR3 length: 14 residues. CDR3 nucleotide sequence: TGCGCCAGCAGCCCCAGGTCGGGGGACAAAAAACTGTTTTTT. Translation gives CASSPRSGDKKLFF.

In this sample, this clonotype turned up a few times. The rearrangement links TRBV4-1 to TRBJ2-5, with 7 bases that match TRBD1. Per germline, CDR1 MGHRA and CDR2 YSYEKL. The CDR3 runs to 16 residues. V gave up 6 bases and J gave up 4 bases; unmatched junction bases: 14. The CDR3 DNA reads as TGCGCCAGCAGTCTCAATACGGGACAGCCGCGAGAGACCCAGTACTTC. Translated: CASSLNTGQPRETQYF.

The chain is built from TRBV5-5 and TRBJ2-7, with 10 bases matching TRBD1. The germline V gene has CDR1 SGHKS and CDR2 YYEKEE (reference sequence). This CDR3 is 15 amino acids long. V was pared by 6 bases and J by 3 bases, with 9 bases of the junction left unmatched. CDR3 sequence reads: CASTKPGTGVYEQYF. CDR3 in DNA: TGTGCCAGCACTAAACCGGGGACAGGGGTCTACGAGCAGTACTTC. Filled out from reference TRBV5-5 and TRBJ2-7, the complete variable domain reads DAGVTQSPTHLIKTRGQQVTLRCSPISGHKSVSWYQQVLGQGPQFIFQYYEKEERGRGNFPDRFSARQFPNYSSELNVNALLLGDSALYLCASTKPGTGVYEQYFGPGTRLTVT.

The CDR3 coding sequence is TGTGCCATCAATCTCGGACACCAGAACACCGGGGAGCTGTTTTTT. Protein product: CAINLGHQNTGELFF. The chain links TRBV10-3 to TRBJ2-2; tentative D call: TRBD1 (5 bases). CDR3 length: 15 amino acids. Trimming took 7 bases from V and 1 from J, leaving 13 bases between them. The germline CDR1 and CDR2 sequences are ENHRY and SYGVKD.

This clonotype was picked up a small number of times. The chain recombines TRBV29-1 with TRBJ2-5; 7 bases fit TRBD2. The J call may be wrong; the DNA end is better matched by TRBJ2-1. Germline-derived CDR1 and CDR2 are SQVTM and ANQGSEA. This CDR3 is 14 amino acids long. The CDR3 DNA follows: TGCAGCGTTGGAGGGTTATCGGGGGGAAATGAGCAGTTCTTC. It is translated as CSVGGLSGGNEQFF.

The chain uses TRBV19 and TRBJ2-3; D perhaps matches TRBD2 (7 bases). Germline V lookup: CDR1 LNHDA, CDR2 SQIVND (reference sequence). This CDR3 is built from 15 residues. V was shortened by 1 base and J by 4 bases, with 12 bases between the two germline ends. CDR3: CASSIGSRGPDTQYF. In DNA, the CDR3 is TGTGCCAGTAGTATAGGCTCGCGGGGGCCAGATACGCAGTATTTT.

This clonotype has a handful of counts. J is TRBJ1-4 and V is TRBV7-9; D gene ambiguous. CDR3 size: 14 residues. Trimming removed 2 bases at V and 5 bases at J, with 9 bases between. Per the germline V gene, CDR1 is SEHNR and CDR2 is FQNEAQ (reference sequence). The CDR3 DNA follows: TGTGCCAGCAGCTTACAGATACCGAATGAAAAACTGTTTTTT. It is translated as CASSLQIPNEKLFF.

Concerning this clonotype itself: The CDR3 does not end in the conserved phenylalanine or tryptophan, so this is likely a read error. The chain is built from TRBV12-3 or TRBV12-4 and TRBJ2-5; 9 positions match TRBD2. This CDR3 contains 13 residues. V was pared by 7 bases and J by 3 bases, with 3 bases of the junction left unmatched. The CDR3 DNA reads TGTGCCAGCACCGTAGCGGGGGAAGAGACCCAGTACCTC. Amino acids: CASTVAGEETQYL.

This clonotype was seen a handful of times. A junction end diverges from the germline sequence, so it may reflect a read error. The chain has TRBV20-1 and TRBJ1-3, with unresolved D. The CDR3 length is 13 residues. Germline V gene data show CDR1 as DFQATT and CDR2 as SNEGSKA (reference sequence). The CDR3 spells CSASKGVGNTVYF. CDR3 sequence (DNA): TGCAGTGCTAGTAAAGGCGTCGGAAACACCGTATATTTT.

This clonotype has just a few counts. The chain joins TRBV6-2 or TRBV6-3 to TRBJ2-5; 11 bases line up with TRBD2. The V gene's germline CDR1 is MNHEY and CDR2 SVGEGT. The ends lost 6 bases at V and 7 bases at J; junction bases unmatched: 7. The CDR3 covers 14 residues. In DNA, the CDR3 is TGTGCCAGCAGCCAGATAGCGGGGGGGACGACCCAGTACTTC. It yields the protein CASSQIAGGTTQYF.

This clonotype was picked up a small number of times. The genes are TRBV7-9 and TRBJ2-2; D is undetermined. This CDR3 is 14 amino acids long. Germline loops: CDR1 SEHNR, CDR2 FQNEAQ (reference sequence). Trimming removed 2 bases at V and 1 base at J, with 5 bases between. In nucleotides, the CDR3 is TGTGCCAGCAGCTTATTGCAGAACACCGGGGAGCTGTTTTTT. This gives the protein CASSLLQNTGELFF.